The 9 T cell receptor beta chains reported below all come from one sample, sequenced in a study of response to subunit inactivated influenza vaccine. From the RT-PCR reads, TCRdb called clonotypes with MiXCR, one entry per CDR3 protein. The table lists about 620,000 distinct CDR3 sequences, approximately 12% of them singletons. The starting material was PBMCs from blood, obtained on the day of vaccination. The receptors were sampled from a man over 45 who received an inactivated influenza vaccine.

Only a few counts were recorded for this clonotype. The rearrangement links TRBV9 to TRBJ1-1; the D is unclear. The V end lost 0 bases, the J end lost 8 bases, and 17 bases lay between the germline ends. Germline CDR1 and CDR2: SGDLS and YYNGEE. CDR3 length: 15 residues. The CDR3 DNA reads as TGTGCCAGCAGCGTAGTGGGCCTCAATCCTGAGGAAGCTTTCTTT. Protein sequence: CASSVVGLNPEEAFF.

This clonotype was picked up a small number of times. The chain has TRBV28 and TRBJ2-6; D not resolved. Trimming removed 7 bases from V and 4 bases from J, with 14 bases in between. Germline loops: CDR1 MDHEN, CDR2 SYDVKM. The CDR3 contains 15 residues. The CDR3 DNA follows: TGTGCCAGCACCCATGGGGATACCGGGGCCAACGTCCTGACTTTC. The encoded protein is CASTHGDTGANVLTF.

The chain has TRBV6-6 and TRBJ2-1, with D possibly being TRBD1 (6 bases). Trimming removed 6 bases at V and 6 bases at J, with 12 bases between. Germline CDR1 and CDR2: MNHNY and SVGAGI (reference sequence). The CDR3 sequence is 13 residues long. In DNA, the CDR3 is TGTGCCAGCAGCCTCGACAGGATCAATGAGCAGTTCTTC. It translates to CASSLDRINEQFF.

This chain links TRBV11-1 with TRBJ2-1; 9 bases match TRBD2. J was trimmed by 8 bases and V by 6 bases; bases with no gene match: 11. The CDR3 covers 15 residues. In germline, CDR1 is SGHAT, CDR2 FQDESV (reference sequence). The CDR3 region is CASRTGTSPQYEQFF. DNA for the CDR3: TGTGCCAGCAGAACCGGGACTAGCCCTCAATATGAGCAGTTCTTC.

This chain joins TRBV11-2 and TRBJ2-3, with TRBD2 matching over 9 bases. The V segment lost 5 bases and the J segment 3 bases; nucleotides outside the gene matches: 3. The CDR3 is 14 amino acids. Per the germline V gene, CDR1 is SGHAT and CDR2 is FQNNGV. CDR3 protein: CASSGTSRTDTQYF. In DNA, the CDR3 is TGTGCCAGCAGCGGGACTAGCCGAACAGATACGCAGTATTTT.

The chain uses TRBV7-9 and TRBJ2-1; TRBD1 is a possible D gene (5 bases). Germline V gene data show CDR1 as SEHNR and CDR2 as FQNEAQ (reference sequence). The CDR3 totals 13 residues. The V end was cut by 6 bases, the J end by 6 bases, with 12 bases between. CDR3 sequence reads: CASSLPGPNEQFF. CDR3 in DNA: TGTGCCAGCAGTTTGCCAGGGCCCAATGAGCAGTTCTTC.

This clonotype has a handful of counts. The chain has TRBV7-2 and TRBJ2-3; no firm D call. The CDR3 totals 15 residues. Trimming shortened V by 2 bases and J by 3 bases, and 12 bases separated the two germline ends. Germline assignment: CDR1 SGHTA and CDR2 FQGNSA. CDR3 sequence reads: CASSLQSTTTDTQYF. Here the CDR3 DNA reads TGTGCCAGCAGCTTACAGTCTACAACTACAGATACGCAGTATTTT.

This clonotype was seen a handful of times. CDR3 sequence: CSARAGEGTQYF. The DNA of the CDR3 is TGCAGTGCTAGAGCCGGCGAGGGTACGCAGTATTTT. This sequence joins TRBV20-1 and TRBJ2-3; weak D call: TRBD2 (5 bases). The CDR3 is 12 amino acids. V was shortened by 1 base and J by 8 bases, with 10 bases between the two germline ends. Germline values: CDR1 DFQATT, CDR2 SNEGSKA (reference sequence).

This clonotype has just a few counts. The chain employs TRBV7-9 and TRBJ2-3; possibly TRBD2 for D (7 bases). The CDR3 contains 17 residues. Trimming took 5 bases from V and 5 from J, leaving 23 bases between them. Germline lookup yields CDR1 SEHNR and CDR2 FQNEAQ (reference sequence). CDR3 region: CASSRAGGRGYGDTQYF. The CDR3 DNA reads TGTGCCAGCAGCCGTGCTGGGGGGCGGGGGTATGGAGATACGCAGTATTTT.